The present T cell receptor beta chain was sequenced within a study of Graves' ophthalmopathy and Graves' hyperthyroidism. Study-wide context: Peripheral blood was gathered at first diagnosis, ahead of any treatment whatsoever.

V was pared by 0 bases and J by 0 bases, with 15 bases between. This CDR3 spans 18 amino acids. CDR1 is SGHRS and CDR2 is YFSETQ in the germline V gene. Other autoimmune diseases, uncontrolled infections, pregnancy or lactation ruled patients out of participation. Amplification of the TCR beta CDR3 regions used RNA transcripts (as template). An initial RT-PCR round employing HTBI primers preceded a second-round multiplex PCR. One entry per CDR3 protein results from TCRdb running MiXCR on the multiplex PCR reads. Among more than 550,000 distinct CDR3 sequences listed, about 38% were seen once. This receptor was taken from an adult man with Graves' ophthalmopathy. The V call is TRBV5-1, the J call TRBJ1-4, with D perhaps TRBD1 (6 bases). The specimen sequenced was peripheral blood. The CDR3 nucleotides are TGCGCCAGCAGCTTGGCTGGACAGATACCTACAACTAATGAAAAACTGTTTTTT. This encodes CASSLAGQIPTTNEKLFF. The full variable domain, its missing parts supplied by reference TRBV5-1 and TRBJ1-4, is KAGVTQTPRYLIKTRGQQVTLSCSPISGHRSVSWYQQTPGQGLQFLFEYFSETQRNKGNFPGRFSGRQFSNSRSEMNVSTLELGDSALYLCASSLAGQIPTTNEKLFFGSGTQLSVL.